A single sample gave rise to the 5 T cell receptor beta chains below, sequenced in a study of siplizumab effects on memory and regulatory T cells. The method was immunoSEQ multiplex PCR; TCRdb's version includes in-frame clones alone and lacks a portion of them. The sample contains around 99,000 clones, 92% of which appear only once. Material: Tregs sorted from blood. The origin of the receptors is a human donor in good health.

The rearrangement uses TRBV9 and TRBJ1-6, with D hard to call. CDR1 is SGDLS, CDR2 YYNGEE, per germline. The CDR3 contains 14 residues. Trimming pared 7 bases from V and 1 base from J, leaving 9 bases between. The CDR3 DNA is TGTGCCAGCGGGCGCGCGTCCTATAATTCACCCCTCCACTTT. The encoded protein is CASGRASYNSPLHF.

The chain has TRBV12-5 and TRBJ2-1, with 11 nucleotides matching TRBD1. The CDR3 extends over 15 amino acids. After removal of 6 bases from V and 3 bases from J, the junction contained 4 bases not matched to a gene. Germline loops: CDR1 LGHNT, CDR2 FRNRAP. The CDR3 spells CASGGQGANYNEQFF. CDR3 in DNA: TGTGCTAGTGGCGGACAGGGGGCAAACTACAATGAGCAGTTCTTC.

The J gene is TRBJ1-2, the V gene TRBV6-6; 8 nucleotides line up with TRBD1. Trimming at V came to 6 bases and at J to 7 bases, leaving 7 bases not matched to a gene. The CDR3 is made up of 13 amino acids. Per the germline V gene, CDR1 is MNHNY and CDR2 is SVGAGI (reference sequence). CDR3 in DNA: TGTGCCAGCAGAATAACAGGGGGAGGTGGCTACACCTTC. It specifies CASRITGGGGYTF.

This chain joins TRBV15 and TRBJ1-2; TRBD1 is a possible D gene (5 bases). V lost 5 bases and J lost 4, with 14 bases in between. The CDR3 has 14 amino acids. Germline CDR1 and CDR2: LNHNV and YYDKDF (reference sequence). This CDR3 reads CATSFAGVGYGYTF. CDR3 DNA sequence: TGTGCCACCAGCTTTGCGGGGGTGGGCTATGGCTACACCTTC.

The chain joins TRBV2 to TRBJ2-1; D perhaps matches TRBD2 (6 bases). This CDR3 has 13 residues. Germline lookup yields CDR1 SNHLY and CDR2 FYNNEI. V was cut by 7 bases and J by 6 bases, with 13 bases left in between. The CDR3 reads CASTLRRGNEQFF. CDR3 in DNA: TGTGCCAGCACTTTAAGGCGGGGCAATGAGCAGTTCTTC. Looking up the rest from reference TRBV2 and TRBJ2-1 gives the full variable domain: EPEVTQTPSHQVTQMGQEVILRCVPISNHLYFYWYRQILGQKVEFLVSFYNNEISEKSEIFDDQFSVERPDGSNFTLKIRSTKLEDSAMYFCASTLRRGNEQFFGPGTRLTVL.